These 7 T cell receptor beta chains originate from one sample sequenced in a study of blood T cell repertoires in COVID-19. Only in-frame clones appear in the TCRdb table, and some are missing; sequencing was by immunoSEQ multiplex PCR. The data show under 200,000 clones, over 80% seen once. Sequenced: peripheral blood. All receptors come from a woman of 80 years or more with active or convalescent COVID-19.

The V gene is TRBV6-2 or TRBV6-3, the J gene TRBJ2-5; 11 bases match TRBD2. This CDR3 comprises 18 residues. From germline, CDR1 is MNHEY and CDR2 SVGEGT. The trim removed 4 bases at V and 3 bases at J, leaving 13 bases unmatched. In DNA, the CDR3 is TGTGCCAGCAGTTCCCAACCATTCCTAGCGGGGGGCAAAGAGACCCAGTACTTC. It is translated as CASSSQPFLAGGKETQYF.

This clone turned up a few times. V is TRBV18 and J is TRBJ2-7; D is ambiguous. CDR3 length equals 13 residues. CDR1 KGHSH and CDR2 LQKENI come from the germline V gene. V gave up 3 bases and J gave up 0 bases, with 6 bases separating them. Written as DNA, the CDR3 is TGTGCCAGCTCACCGGGCACCTCCTACGAGCAGTACTTC. Residues: CASSPGTSYEQYF. Filled out from reference TRBV18 and TRBJ2-7, the complete variable domain reads NAGVMQNPRHLVRRRGQEARLRCSPMKGHSHVYWYRQLPEEGLKFMVYLQKENIIDESGMPKERFSAEFPKEGPSILRIQQVVRGDSAAYFCASSPGTSYEQYFGPGTRLTVT.

This rearrangement joins TRBV10-3 to TRBJ1-5; 10 positions agree with TRBD1. V gave up 3 bases and J gave up 5 bases; unmatched junction bases: 4. Germline CDR1 is ENHRY and CDR2 is SYGVKD. CDR3 length: 15 amino acids. Here the CDR3 reads CAISEDRGRDQPQHF. CDR3 nucleotides: TGTGCCATCAGTGAAGACAGGGGGCGGGATCAGCCCCAGCATTTT.

This clone was seen a handful of times. V usage is TRBV4-1 and J usage is TRBJ2-3; the match to TRBD1 covers 9 bases. CDR1 is MGHRA, CDR2 YSYEKL, per germline. The CDR3 consists of 17 residues. With 1 base clipped from V and 1 base from J, the junction kept 6 bases outside the gene matches. CDR3 residues: CASSQAGTGFGTDTQYF. The DNA of the CDR3 is TGCGCCAGCAGCCAAGCGGGGACAGGGTTTGGCACAGATACGCAGTATTTT.

This chain connects TRBV5-5 to TRBJ1-4; weak D call: TRBD1 (6 bases). V was shortened by 3 bases and J by 3 bases, with 9 bases between the two germline ends. The CDR3 spans 14 residues. The germline V gene encodes CDR1 SGHKS and CDR2 YYEKEE (reference sequence). DNA for the CDR3: TGTGCCAGCAGCTACGACAGGCCTAATGAAAAACTGTTTTTT. Its translation is CASSYDRPNEKLFF.

DNA for the CDR3: TGTGCCAGCTCACCCGGGACAGGGGGCGGCGAGCAGTACTTC. Its translation: CASSPGTGGGEQYF. This rearrangement joins TRBV18 to TRBJ2-7; 12 positions match TRBD1. The CDR3 is made up of 14 amino acids. The trim removed 3 bases at V and 6 bases at J, leaving 3 bases unmatched. Germline loops: CDR1 KGHSH, CDR2 LQKENI.

J is TRBJ2-3 and V is TRBV5-8, with TRBD2 identical over 8 bases. The V gene end was trimmed by 4 bases and the J gene end by 3 bases; junction bases not matched to a gene: 10. The CDR3 runs 16 residues. The germline gives CDR1 SGHTS, CDR2 YDEGEE. This CDR3 reads CASSRRGVEGTDTQYF. The CDR3 bases are TGTGCCAGCAGCCGGCGGGGGGTGGAAGGAACAGATACGCAGTATTTT.